The T cell receptor (beta chain) described here comes from a study of cytomegalovirus exposure and HLA in healthy donors. Vbeta (60) and Jbeta (13) primers were used in the PCR. Profiled with immunoSEQ multiplex PCR; TCRdb holds only in-frame clones, not every one. The table has 150,000 to 200,000 clones, under 85% seen once; the top ten hold about 3.4%. CDR1 and CDR2 from the germline V gene are KGHSH and LQKENI. V lost 6 bases to trimming and J lost 6 bases, with 17 bases between them. This CDR3 has 15 residues. A note on this clone: The target antigen is unknown.

General study findings and limits: In an earlier analysis, productive rearrangement rates for most beta V segments clustered near 87% or 30%. In a later analysis, HLA-associated beta chains showed higher expansion and lower generation probabilities than comparable chains. The authors listed roughly 150 TCR beta chains as cytomegalovirus-associated.

The clonotype originates from a female donor in good health and CMV-seronegative. The specimen was PBMCs. The rearrangement joins TRBV18 to TRBJ2-2; D might be TRBD2 (5 bases). CDR3 region: CASSHDGGIAGELFF. The CDR3 DNA follows: TGTGCCAGCTCCCACGACGGAGGAATAGCCGGGGAGCTGTTTTTT.